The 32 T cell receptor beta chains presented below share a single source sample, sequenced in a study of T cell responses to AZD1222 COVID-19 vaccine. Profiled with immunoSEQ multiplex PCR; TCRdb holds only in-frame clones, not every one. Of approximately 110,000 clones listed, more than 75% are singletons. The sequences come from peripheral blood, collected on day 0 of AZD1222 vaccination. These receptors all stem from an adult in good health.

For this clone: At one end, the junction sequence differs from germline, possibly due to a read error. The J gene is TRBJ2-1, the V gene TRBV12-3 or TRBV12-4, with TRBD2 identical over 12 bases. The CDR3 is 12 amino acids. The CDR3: CASSLLAGGPVF. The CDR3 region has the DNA TGTGCCAGCAGTTTGCTAGCGGGAGGGCCGGTCTTC.

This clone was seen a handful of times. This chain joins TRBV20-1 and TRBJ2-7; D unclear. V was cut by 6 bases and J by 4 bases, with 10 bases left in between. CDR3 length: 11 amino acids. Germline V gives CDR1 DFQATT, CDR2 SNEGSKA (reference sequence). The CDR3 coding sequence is TGCAGTGCCCCGTTGGGATACGAGCAGTACTTC. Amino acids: CSAPLGYEQYF.

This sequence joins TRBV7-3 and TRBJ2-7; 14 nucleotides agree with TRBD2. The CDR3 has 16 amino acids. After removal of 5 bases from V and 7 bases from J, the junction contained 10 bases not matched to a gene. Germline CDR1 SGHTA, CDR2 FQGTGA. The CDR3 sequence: CASSPGGTSGSREQYF. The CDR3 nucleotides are TGTGCCAGCAGCCCCGGGGGGACTAGCGGGAGTCGGGAGCAGTACTTC.

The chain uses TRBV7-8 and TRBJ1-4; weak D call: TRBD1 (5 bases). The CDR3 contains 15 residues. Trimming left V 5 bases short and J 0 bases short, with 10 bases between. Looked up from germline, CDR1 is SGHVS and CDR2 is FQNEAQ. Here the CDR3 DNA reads TGTGCCAGCAGCCGAGACAGCGCAACTAATGAAAAACTGTTTTTT. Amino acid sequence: CASSRDSATNEKLFF.

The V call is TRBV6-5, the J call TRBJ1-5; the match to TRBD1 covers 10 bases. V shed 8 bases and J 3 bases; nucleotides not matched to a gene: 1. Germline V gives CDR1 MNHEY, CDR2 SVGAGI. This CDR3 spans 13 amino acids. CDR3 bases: TGTGCCAGCGGGACAGGGGACAATCAGCCCCAGCATTTT. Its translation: CASGTGDNQPQHF.

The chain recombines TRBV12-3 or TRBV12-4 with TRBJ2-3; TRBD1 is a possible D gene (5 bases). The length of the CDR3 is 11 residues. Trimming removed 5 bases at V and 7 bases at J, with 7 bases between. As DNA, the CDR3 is TGTGCCAGCAGTAACAGGTATACGCAGTATTTT. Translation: CASSNRYTQYF.

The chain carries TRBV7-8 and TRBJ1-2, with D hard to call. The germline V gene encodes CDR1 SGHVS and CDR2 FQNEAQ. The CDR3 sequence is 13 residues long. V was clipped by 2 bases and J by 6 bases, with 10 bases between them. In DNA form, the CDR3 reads TGTGCCAGCAGCTTAACGGCCTGGGATGGCTACACCTTC. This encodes CASSLTAWDGYTF.

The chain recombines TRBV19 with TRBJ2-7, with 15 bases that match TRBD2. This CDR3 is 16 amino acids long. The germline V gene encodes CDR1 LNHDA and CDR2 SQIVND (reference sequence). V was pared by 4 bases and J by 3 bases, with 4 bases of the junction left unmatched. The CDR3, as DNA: TGTGCCAGTAGTACGGGGGGACTAGCGGGAGGCTACGAGCAGTACTTC. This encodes CASSTGGLAGGYEQYF.

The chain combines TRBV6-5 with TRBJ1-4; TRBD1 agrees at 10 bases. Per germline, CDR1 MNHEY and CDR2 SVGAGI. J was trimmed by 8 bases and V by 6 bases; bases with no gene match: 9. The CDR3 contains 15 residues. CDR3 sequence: CASRAGQGSWEKLFF. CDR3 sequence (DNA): TGTGCCAGCAGGGCGGGACAGGGGAGTTGGGAAAAACTGTTTTTT.

The CDR3 bases are TGTGCCAGCAGCCAAGGTAGGGTGAAGGTCACTGAAGCTTTCTTT. Protein sequence: CASSQGRVKVTEAFF. V usage is TRBV14 and J usage is TRBJ1-1; the D is unclear. Per germline, CDR1 SGHDN and CDR2 FVKESK. The CDR3 is made up of 15 amino acids. The V end lost 1 base, the J end lost 4 bases, and 13 bases lay between the germline ends.

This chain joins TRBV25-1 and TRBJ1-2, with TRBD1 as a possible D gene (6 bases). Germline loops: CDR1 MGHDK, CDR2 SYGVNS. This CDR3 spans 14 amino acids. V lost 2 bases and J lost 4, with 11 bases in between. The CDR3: CASSEGRGSYGYTF. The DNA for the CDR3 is TGTGCCAGCAGTGAAGGGAGGGGGTCCTATGGCTACACCTTC.

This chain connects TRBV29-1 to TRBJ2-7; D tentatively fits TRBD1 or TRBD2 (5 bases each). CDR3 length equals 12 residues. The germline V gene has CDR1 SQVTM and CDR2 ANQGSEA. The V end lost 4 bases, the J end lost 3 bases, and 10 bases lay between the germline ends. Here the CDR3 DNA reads TGCAGCGTTGGGGACCTTTTCTACGAGCAGTACTTC. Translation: CSVGDLFYEQYF.

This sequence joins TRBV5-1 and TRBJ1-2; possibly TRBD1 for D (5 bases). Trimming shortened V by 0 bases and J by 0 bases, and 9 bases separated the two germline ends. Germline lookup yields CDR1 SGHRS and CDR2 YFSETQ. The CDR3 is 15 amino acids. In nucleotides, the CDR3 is TGCGCCAGCAGCTTGGCTCCGGGGGCTAACTATGGCTACACCTTC. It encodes CASSLAPGANYGYTF.

CDR3 protein: CASRERGNQPQHF. In nucleotides, the CDR3 is TGTGCCAGTCGGGAACGAGGCAATCAGCCCCAGCATTTT. The genes are TRBV19 and TRBJ1-5; no clear D gene. Germline V gives CDR1 LNHDA, CDR2 SQIVND (reference sequence). Trimming took off 8 bases at V and 2 bases at J, with 10 bases between the two ends. The CDR3 sequence is 13 residues long.

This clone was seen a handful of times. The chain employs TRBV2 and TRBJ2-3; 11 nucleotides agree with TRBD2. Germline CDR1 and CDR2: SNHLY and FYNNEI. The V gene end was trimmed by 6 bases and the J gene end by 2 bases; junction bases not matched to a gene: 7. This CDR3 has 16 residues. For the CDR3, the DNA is TGTGCCAGCAGCGCTCCACTAGCGGGAGACACAGATACGCAGTATTTT. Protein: CASSAPLAGDTDTQYF.

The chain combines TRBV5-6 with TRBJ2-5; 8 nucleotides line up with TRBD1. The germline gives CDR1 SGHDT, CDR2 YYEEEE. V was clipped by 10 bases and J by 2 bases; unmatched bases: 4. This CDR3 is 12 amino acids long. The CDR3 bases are TGTGCCTCCCGGACAGGGCAAGAGACCCAGTACTTC. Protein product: CASRTGQETQYF.

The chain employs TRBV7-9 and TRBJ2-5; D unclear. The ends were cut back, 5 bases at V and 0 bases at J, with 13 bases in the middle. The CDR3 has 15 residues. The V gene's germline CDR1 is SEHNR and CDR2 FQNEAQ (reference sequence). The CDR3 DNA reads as TGTGCCAGCAGCCTCATGGGCCAGTACCAAGAGACCCAGTACTTC. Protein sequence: CASSLMGQYQETQYF. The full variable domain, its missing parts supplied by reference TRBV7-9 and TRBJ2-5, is DTGVSQNPRHKITKRGQNVTFRCDPISEHNRLYWYRQTLGQGPEFLTYFQNEAQLEKSRLLSDRFSAERPKGSFSTLEIQRTEQGDSAMYLCASSLMGQYQETQYFGPGTRLLVL.

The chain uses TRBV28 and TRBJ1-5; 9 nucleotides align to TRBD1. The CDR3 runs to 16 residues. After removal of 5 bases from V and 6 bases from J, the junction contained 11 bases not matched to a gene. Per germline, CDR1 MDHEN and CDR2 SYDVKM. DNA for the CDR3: TGTGCCAGCAGTATCGGAGGACAGGGGATATTTCAGCCCCAGCATTTT. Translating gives CASSIGGQGIFQPQHF.

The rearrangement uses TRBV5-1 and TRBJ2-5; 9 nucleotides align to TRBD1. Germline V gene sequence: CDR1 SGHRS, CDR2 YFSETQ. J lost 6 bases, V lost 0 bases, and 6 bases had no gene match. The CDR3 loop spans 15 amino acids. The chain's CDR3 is CASSLGDRDKKTQYF. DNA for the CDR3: TGCGCCAGCAGCTTGGGGGACAGGGATAAGAAGACCCAGTACTTC.

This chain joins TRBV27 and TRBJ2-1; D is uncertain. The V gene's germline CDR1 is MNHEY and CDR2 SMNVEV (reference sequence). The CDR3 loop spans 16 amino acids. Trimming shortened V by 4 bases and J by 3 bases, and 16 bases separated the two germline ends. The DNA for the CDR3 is TGTGCCAGCAGTTCCACCCCCTTGGCGGTCTACAATGAGCAGTTCTTC. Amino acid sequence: CASSSTPLAVYNEQFF.

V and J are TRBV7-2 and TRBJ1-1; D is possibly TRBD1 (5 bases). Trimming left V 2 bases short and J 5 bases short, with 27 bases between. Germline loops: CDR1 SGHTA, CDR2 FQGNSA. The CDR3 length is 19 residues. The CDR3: CASSLQGPQVSGVRTEAFF. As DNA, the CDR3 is TGTGCCAGCAGCTTACAGGGTCCCCAGGTGTCCGGGGTCAGGACTGAAGCTTTCTTT.

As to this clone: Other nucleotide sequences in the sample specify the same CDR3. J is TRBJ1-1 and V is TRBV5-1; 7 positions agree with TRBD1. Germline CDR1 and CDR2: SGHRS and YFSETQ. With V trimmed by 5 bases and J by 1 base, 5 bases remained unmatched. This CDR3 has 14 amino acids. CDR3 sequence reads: CASSSQGGNTEAFF. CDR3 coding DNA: TGCGCCAGCAGTTCCCAGGGGGGGAACACTGAAGCTTTCTTT.

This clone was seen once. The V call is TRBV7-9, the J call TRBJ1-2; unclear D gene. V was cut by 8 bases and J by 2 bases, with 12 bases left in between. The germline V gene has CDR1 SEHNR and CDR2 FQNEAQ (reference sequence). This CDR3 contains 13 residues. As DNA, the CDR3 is TGTGCCAGCGCCACGAGGACCAACTATGGCTACACCTTC. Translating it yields CASATRTNYGYTF.

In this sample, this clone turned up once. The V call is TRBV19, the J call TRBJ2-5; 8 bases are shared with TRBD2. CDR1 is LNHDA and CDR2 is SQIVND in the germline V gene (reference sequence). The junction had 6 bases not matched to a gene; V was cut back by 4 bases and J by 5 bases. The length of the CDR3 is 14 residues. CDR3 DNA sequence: TGTGCCAGTAGTACCCAGCGGGGGCTGGAGACCCAGTACTTC. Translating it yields CASSTQRGLETQYF. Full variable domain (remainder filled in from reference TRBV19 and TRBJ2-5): DGGITQSPKYLFRKEGQNVTLSCEQNLNHDAMYWYRQDPGQGLRLIYYSQIVNDFQKGDIAEGYSVSREKKESFPLTVTSAQKNPTAFYLCASSTQRGLETQYFGPGTRLLVL.

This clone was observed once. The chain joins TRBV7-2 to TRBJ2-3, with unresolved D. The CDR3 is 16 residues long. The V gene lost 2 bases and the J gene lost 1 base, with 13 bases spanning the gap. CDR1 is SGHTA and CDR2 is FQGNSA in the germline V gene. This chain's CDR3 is CASSLMSQRGTDTQYF. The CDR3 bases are TGTGCCAGCAGCTTAATGAGCCAGAGAGGCACAGATACGCAGTATTTT.

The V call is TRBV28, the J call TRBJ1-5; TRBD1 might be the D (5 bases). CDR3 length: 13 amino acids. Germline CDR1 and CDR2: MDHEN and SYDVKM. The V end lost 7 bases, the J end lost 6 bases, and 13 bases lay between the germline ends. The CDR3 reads CASTGRVVQPQHF. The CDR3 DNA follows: TGTGCCAGCACTGGCAGGGTCGTTCAGCCCCAGCATTTT.

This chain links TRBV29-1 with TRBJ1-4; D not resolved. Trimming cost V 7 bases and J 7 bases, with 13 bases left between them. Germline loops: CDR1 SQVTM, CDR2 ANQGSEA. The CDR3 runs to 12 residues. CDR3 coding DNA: TGCAGCGCCGGGGAAGGAGGTGAAAAACTGTTTTTT. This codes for CSAGEGGEKLFF.

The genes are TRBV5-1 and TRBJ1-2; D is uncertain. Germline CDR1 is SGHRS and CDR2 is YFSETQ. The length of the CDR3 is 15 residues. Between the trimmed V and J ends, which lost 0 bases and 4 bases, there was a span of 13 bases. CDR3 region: CASSLAAPGGYGYTF. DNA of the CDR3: TGCGCCAGCAGCTTGGCGGCTCCGGGTGGCTATGGCTACACCTTC. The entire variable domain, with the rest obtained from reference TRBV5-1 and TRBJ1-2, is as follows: KAGVTQTPRYLIKTRGQQVTLSCSPISGHRSVSWYQQTPGQGLQFLFEYFSETQRNKGNFPGRFSGRQFSNSRSEMNVSTLELGDSALYLCASSLAAPGGYGYTFGSGTRLTVV.

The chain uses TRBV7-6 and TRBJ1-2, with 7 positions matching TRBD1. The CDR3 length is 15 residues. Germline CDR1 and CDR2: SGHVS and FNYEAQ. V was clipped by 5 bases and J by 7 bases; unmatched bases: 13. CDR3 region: CASSSSVGQALGYTF. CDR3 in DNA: TGTGCCAGCAGCAGTTCAGTAGGACAGGCTCTTGGCTACACCTTC. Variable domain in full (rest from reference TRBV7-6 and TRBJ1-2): GAGVSQSPRYKVTKRGQDVALRCDPISGHVSLYWYRQALGQGPEFLTYFNYEAQQDKSGLPNDRFSAERPEGSISTLTIQRTEQRDSAMYRCASSSSVGQALGYTFGSGTRLTVV.

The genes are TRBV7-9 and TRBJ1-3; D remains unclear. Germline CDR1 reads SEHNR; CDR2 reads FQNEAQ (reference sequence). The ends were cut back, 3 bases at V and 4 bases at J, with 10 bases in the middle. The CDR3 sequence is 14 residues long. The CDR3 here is CASSFPGVGNTIYF. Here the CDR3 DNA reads TGTGCCAGCAGCTTCCCGGGAGTCGGAAACACCATATATTTT.

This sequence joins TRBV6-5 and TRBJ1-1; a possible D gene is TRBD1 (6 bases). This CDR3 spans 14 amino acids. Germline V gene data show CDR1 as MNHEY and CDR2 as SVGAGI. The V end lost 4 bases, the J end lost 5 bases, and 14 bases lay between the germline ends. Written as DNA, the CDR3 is TGTGCCAGCAGTTCCCGGGACACTGGGACTGAAGCTTTCTTT. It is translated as CASSSRDTGTEAFF.

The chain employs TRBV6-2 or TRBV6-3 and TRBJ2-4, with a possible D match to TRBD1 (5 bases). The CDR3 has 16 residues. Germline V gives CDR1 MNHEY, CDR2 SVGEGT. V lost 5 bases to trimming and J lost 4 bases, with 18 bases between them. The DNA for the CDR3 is TGTGCCAGCAGTCATTCCTCAGACAGACCGAAAAACATTCAGTACTTC. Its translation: CASSHSSDRPKNIQYF.